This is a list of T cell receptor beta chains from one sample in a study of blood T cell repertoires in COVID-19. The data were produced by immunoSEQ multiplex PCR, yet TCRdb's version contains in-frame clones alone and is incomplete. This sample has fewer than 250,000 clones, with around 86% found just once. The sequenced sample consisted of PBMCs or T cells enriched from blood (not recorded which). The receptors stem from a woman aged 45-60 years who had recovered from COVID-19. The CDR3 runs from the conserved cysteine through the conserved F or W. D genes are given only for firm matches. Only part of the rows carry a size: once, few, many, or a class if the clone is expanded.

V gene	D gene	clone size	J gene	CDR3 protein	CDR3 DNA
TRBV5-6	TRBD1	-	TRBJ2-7	CASTDRVSYEQYF	TGTGCCAGCACAGACAGGGTCTCCTACGAGCAGTACTTC
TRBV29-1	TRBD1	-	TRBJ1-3	CSVEPGQAGNTIYF	TGCAGCGTTGAACCTGGACAGGCGGGAAACACCATATATTTT
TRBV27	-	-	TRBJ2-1	CASSLPGYNEQFF	TGTGCCAGCAGTTTGCCAGGCTACAATGAGCAGTTCTTC
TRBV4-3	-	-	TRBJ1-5	CASSQDIGGQPQHF	TGCGCCAGCAGCCAAGATATAGGGGGTCAGCCCCAGCATTTT
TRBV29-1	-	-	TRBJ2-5	CSVIFGETQYF	TGCAGCGTTATCTTCGGGGAGACCCAGTACTTC
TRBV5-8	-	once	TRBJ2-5	CASSMDRPETQYF	TGTGCCAGCAGCATGGACAGACCCGAGACCCAGTACTTC
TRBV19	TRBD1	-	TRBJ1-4	CASSTDRGLPNEKLFF	TGTGCCAGTAGTACGGACAGGGGGCTCCCTAATGAAAAACTGTTTTTT
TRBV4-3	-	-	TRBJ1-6	CASSQEHLFGALHF	TGCGCCAGCAGCCAAGAACACCTATTCGGAGCCCTCCACTTT
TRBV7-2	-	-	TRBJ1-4	CASSLMRIGGNEKLFF	TGTGCCAGCAGCTTAATGAGAATTGGGGGGAATGAAAAACTGTTTTTT
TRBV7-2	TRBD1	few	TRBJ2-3	CASSKGQLTDTQYF	TGTGCCAGCAGCAAGGGACAGCTCACAGATACGCAGTATTTT
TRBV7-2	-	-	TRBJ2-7	CASSLDLSEQYF	TGTGCCAGCAGCTTAGATTTGAGCGAGCAGTACTTC
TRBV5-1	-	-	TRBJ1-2	CASSPGGRGNYGYTF	TGCGCCAGCAGCCCGGGGGGGAGAGGAAACTATGGCTACACCTTC
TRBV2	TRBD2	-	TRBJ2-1	CASSASAGFYNEQFF	TGTGCCAGCAGTGCTTCAGCGGGATTTTACAATGAGCAGTTCTTC
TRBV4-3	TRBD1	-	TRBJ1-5	CASSQDRKRTGCNQPQHF	TGCGCCAGCAGCCAAGATAGGAAGAGGACAGGTTGCAATCAGCCCCAGCATTTT
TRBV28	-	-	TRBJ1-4	CASSLTQTNEKLFF	TGTGCCAGCAGTTTAACGCAGACTAATGAAAAACTGTTTTTT
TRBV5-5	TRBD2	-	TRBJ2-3	CASSFPLTSGGTDTQYF	TGTGCCAGCAGCTTTCCATTGACTAGCGGGGGCACAGATACGCAGTATTTT
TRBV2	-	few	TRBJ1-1	CASSEVKGTTEAFF	TGTGCCAGCAGTGAAGTTAAGGGGACTACTGAAGCTTTCTTT
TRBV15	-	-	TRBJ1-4	CATSRDKGEKLFF	TGTGCCACCAGCAGAGATAAGGGGGAAAAACTGTTTTTT
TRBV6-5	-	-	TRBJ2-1	CASSYSLSANEQFF	TGTGCCAGCAGTTACTCGCTCAGCGCCAATGAGCAGTTCTTC
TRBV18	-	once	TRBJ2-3	CASSAAGVDTQYF	TGTGCCAGCTCCGCTGCAGGGGTTGATACGCAGTATTTT
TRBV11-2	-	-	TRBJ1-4	CASSLSGGATNEKLFF	TGTGCCAGCAGCCTCTCGGGGGGGGCAACTAATGAAAAACTGTTTTTT
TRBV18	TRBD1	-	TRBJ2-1	CASSPPQGKGGVYNEQFF	TGTGCCAGCTCACCACCACAAGGTAAAGGGGGCGTTTACAATGAGCAGTTCTTC
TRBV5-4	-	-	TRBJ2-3	CASSARLDGADTQYF	TGTGCCAGCAGCGCGCGACTAGATGGAGCAGATACGCAGTATTTT
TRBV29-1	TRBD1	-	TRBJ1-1	CSARDRAYTEAFF	TGCAGCGCCCGAGACAGGGCATACACTGAAGCTTTCTTT
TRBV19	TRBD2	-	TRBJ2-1	CASWRGGPYNEQFF	TGTGCCAGTTGGCGGGGAGGGCCTTACAATGAGCAGTTCTTC
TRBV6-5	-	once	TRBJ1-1	CASSFGRQFTEAFF	TGTGCCAGCAGTTTCGGTCGACAGTTCACTGAAGCTTTCTTT
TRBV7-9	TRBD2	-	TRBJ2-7	CASSLSGRGNEQYF	TGTGCCAGCAGCTTAAGCGGGAGAGGGAACGAGCAGTACTTC
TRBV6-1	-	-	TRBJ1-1	CASSDLPVGGTEAFF	TGTGCCAGCAGTGACCTTCCAGTAGGGGGCACTGAAGCTTTCTTT
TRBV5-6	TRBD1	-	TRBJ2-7	CASRQPGQGYEQYF	TGTGCCAGCAGGCAACCGGGACAGGGCTACGAGCAGTACTTC
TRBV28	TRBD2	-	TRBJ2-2	CASSLGGPVTGELFF	TGTGCCAGCAGTTTGGGAGGGCCTGTAACCGGGGAGCTGTTTTTT
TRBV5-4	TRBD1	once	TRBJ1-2	CASSRQGDYGYTF	TGTGCCAGCAGCCGACAGGGCGACTATGGCTACACCTTC
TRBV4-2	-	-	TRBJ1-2	CASSQDGGGAYQSYTF	TGTGCCAGCAGCCAAGATGGCGGAGGGGCCTACCAGAGCTACACCTTC
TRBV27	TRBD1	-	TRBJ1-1	CASGARQGADTEAFF	TGTGCCAGCGGAGCCCGACAGGGGGCGGACACTGAAGCTTTCTTT
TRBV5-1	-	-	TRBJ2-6	CASSDSSGANVLTF	TGCGCCAGCAGCGACAGCTCTGGGGCCAACGTCCTGACTTTC
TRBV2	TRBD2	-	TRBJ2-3	CASSGGGGEWGTSGRGTQYF	TGTGCCAGCAGTGGGGGTGGTGGAGAGTGGGGGACTAGCGGGAGAGGTACGCAGTATTTT
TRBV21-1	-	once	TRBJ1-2	CASSKGGRPGYTF	TGTGCCAGCAGCAAAGGCGGCAGACCTGGCTACACCTTC
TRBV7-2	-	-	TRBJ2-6	CASSLSQAGSGANVLTF	TGTGCCAGCAGCTTAAGCCAAGCGGGCAGTGGGGCCAACGTCCTGACTTTC
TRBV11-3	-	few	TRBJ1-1	CASSSPFTGYEAFF	TGTGCCAGCAGCTCCCCATTTACAGGGTATGAAGCTTTCTTT
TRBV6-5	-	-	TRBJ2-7	CASSPRTASSYEQYF	TGTGCCAGCAGTCCCAGGACAGCGAGCTCCTACGAGCAGTACTTC
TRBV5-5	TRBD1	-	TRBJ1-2	CASRPGQGTYTF	TGTGCCAGCAGGCCGGGACAGGGCACCTACACCTTC
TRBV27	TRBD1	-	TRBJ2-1	CASNRDRASDEQFF	TGTGCCAGCAACCGGGACAGGGCCTCCGATGAGCAGTTCTTC
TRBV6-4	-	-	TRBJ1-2	CASSGPQGNYGYTF	TGTGCCAGCAGTGGCCCACAGGGAAACTATGGCTACACCTTC
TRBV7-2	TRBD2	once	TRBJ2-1	CASSSLAGGNYNEQFF	TGTGCCAGCAGCTCCCTAGCGGGAGGGAATTACAATGAGCAGTTCTTC
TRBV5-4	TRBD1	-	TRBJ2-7	CASSPSGTASYEQYF	TGTGCCAGCAGCCCCTCCGGGACAGCCTCCTACGAGCAGTACTTC
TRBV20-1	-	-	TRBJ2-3	CSAQTDTQYF	TGCAGTGCCCAAACAGATACGCAGTATTTT
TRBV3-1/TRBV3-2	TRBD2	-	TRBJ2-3	CASSQAGGFGDTQYF	TGTGCCAGCAGCCAAGCGGGGGGGTTCGGAGATACGCAGTATTTT
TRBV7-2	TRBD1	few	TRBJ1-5	CASKPGTGNQPQHF	TGTGCCAGCAAACCCGGGACAGGGAATCAGCCCCAGCATTTT
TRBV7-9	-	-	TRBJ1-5	CASRIDNQPQHF	TGTGCCAGCAGAATAGACAATCAGCCCCAGCATTTT
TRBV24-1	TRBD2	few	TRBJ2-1	CATSDSLAGYNEQFF	TGTGCCACCAGTGATAGCCTAGCGGGCTACAATGAGCAGTTCTTC
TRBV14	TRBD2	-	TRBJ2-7	CASSQGLAGVYEQYF	TGTGCCAGCAGCCAAGGGTTAGCGGGGGTCTACGAGCAGTACTTC
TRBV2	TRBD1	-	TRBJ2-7	CASKKSGGFSYEQYF	TGTGCCAGCAAGAAATCAGGGGGCTTCTCCTACGAGCAGTACTTC
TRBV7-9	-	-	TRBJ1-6	CASSPATMNSPLHF	TGTGCCAGCAGCCCCGCGACTATGAATTCACCCCTCCACTTT
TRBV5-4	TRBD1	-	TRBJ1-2	CASSLGTGSYGYTF	TGTGCCAGCAGCTTGGGGACAGGGTCCTATGGCTACACCTTC
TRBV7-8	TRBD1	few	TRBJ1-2	CASSPRQGAEGYTF	TGTGCCAGCAGCCCCCGACAGGGGGCGGAAGGCTACACCTTC